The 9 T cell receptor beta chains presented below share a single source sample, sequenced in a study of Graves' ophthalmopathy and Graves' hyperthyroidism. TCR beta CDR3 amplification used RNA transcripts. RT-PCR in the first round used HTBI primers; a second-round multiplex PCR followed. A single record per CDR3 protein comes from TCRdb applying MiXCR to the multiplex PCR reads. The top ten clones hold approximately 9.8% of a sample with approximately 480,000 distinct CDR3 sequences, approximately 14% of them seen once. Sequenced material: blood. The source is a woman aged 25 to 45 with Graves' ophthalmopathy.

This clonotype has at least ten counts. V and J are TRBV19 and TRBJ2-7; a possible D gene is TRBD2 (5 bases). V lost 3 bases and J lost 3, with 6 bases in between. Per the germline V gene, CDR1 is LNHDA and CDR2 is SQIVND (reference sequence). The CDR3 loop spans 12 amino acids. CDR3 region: CASSMAGYEQYF. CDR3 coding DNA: TGTGCCAGTAGTATGGCGGGCTACGAGCAGTACTTC.

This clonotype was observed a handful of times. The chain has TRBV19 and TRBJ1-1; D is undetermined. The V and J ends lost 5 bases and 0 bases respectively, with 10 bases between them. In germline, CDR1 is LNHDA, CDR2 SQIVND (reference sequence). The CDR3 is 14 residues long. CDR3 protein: CASSAAGLNTEAFF. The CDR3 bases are TGTGCCAGTAGTGCCGCAGGCCTGAACACTGAAGCTTTCTTT.

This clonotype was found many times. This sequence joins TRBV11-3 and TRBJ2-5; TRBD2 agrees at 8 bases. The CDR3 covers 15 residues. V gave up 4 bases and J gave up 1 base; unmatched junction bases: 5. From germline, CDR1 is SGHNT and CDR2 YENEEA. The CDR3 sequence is CASSWAGGLQETQYF. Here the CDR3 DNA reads TGTGCCAGCAGCTGGGCGGGGGGCCTCCAAGAGACCCAGTACTTC.

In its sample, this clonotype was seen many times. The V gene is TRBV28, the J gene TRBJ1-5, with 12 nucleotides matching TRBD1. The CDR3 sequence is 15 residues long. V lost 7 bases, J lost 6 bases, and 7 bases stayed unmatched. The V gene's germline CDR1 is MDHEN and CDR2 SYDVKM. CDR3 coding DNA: TGTGCCAGCAATCCAGGGACAGGGGGCCTTCAGCCCCAGCATTTT. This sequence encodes CASNPGTGGLQPQHF.

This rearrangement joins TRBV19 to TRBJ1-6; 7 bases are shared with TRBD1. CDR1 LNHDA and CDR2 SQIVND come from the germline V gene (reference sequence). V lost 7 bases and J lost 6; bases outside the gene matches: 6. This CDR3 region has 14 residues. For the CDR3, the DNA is TGTGCCAGTAATAACAGGGGTCCTAATTCACCCCTCCACTTT. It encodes CASNNRGPNSPLHF.

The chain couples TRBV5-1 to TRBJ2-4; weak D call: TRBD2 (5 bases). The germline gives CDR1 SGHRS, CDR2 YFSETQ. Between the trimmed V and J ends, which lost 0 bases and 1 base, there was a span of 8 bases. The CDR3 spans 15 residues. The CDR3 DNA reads TGCGCCAGCAGCTTGGGAGGGTCGGCCAAAAACATTCAGTACTTC. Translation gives CASSLGGSAKNIQYF.

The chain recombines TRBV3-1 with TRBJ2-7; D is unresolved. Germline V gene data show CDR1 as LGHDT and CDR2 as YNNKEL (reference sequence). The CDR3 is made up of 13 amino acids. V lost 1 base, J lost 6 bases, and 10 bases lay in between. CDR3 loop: CASSQGAGREQYF. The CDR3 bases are TGTGCCAGCAGCCAAGGGGCAGGACGCGAGCAGTACTTC.

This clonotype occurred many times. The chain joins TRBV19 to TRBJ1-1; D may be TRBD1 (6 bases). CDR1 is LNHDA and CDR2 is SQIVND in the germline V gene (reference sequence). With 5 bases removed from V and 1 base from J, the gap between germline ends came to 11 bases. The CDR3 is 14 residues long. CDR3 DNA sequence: TGTGCCAGTAGTGCTACAGGGAGGAACACTGAAGCTTTCTTT. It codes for CASSATGRNTEAFF.

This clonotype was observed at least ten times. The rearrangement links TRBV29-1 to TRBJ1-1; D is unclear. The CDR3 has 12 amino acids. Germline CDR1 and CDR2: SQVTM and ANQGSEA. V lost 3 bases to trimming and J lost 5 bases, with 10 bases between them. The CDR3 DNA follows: TGCAGCGTTGATCGGAGGAGGACTGAAGCTTTCTTT. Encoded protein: CSVDRRRTEAFF.